The 21 T cell receptor beta chains reported below all come from one sample, sequenced in a study of blood T cell repertoires in COVID-19. Assay used: immunoSEQ multiplex PCR; TCRdb lists only in-frame clones, some missing. The sample holds roughly 250,000 clones, about 88% seen once. The sample comprised peripheral blood. These receptors all stem from a woman in her thirties or forties who had recovered from COVID-19.

This clone was seen a single time. This rearrangement joins TRBV9 to TRBJ2-7, with unresolved D. The CDR3 has 15 residues. V dropped 3 bases and J dropped 2 bases, with 15 bases sitting between them. The germline CDR1 and CDR2 sequences are SGDLS and YYNGEE. The chain's CDR3 is CASSAGGSTPYEQYF. The CDR3 DNA reads TGTGCCAGCAGCGCGGGTGGGTCGACCCCCTACGAGCAGTACTTC.

J is TRBJ1-2 and V is TRBV27; D is uncertain. The CDR3 consists of 14 residues. CDR1 is MNHEY and CDR2 is SMNVEV in the germline V gene (reference sequence). V shed 6 bases and J shed 4 bases, with 15 bases lying between them. The CDR3 protein is CASSIFGRAYGYTF. In DNA form, the CDR3 reads TGTGCCAGCAGCATCTTTGGGCGGGCCTATGGCTACACCTTC.

V gene TRBV3-1 (or the pseudogene TRBV3-2) combines with J gene TRBJ1-5; 8 bases map to TRBD1. Germline-derived CDR1 and CDR2 are LGHDT and YNNKEL (reference sequence). The CDR3 runs 16 residues. V dropped 1 base and J dropped 0; count of bases not matched to a gene: 2. CDR3 nucleotides: TGTGCCAGCAGCCAAGGAGACAGGGGTAGCAATCAGCCCCAGCATTTT. Its protein product is CASSQGDRGSNQPQHF.

The chain is built from TRBV5-1 and TRBJ2-7, with D perhaps matching TRBD1 (6 bases). The CDR3 loop spans 15 amino acids. CDR1 is SGHRS, CDR2 YFSETQ, per germline. With 6 bases removed from V and 3 bases from J, the gap between germline ends came to 19 bases. The CDR3 DNA reads as TGCGCCAGCATGGACCCCTGGTCGGGACACTACGAGCAGTACTTC. It is translated as CASMDPWSGHYEQYF.

This clone was seen a handful of times. The rearrangement uses TRBV7-2 and TRBJ1-1; 7 nucleotides line up with TRBD1. V was clipped by 2 bases and J by 5 bases; unmatched bases: 5. Germline V CDR1 and CDR2: SGHTA, FQGNSA. This CDR3 has 14 amino acids. The CDR3 protein is CASSLRQGGTEAFF. The CDR3 nucleotides are TGTGCCAGCAGCTTAAGACAGGGAGGAACTGAAGCTTTCTTT.

This chain uses TRBV7-8 with TRBJ2-2; 7 nucleotides agree with TRBD1. The CDR3 contains 19 residues. The germline V gene has CDR1 SGHVS and CDR2 FQNEAQ. With 2 bases clipped from V and 0 bases from J, the junction kept 12 bases outside the gene matches. CDR3 amino acids: CASSLSQGVRFSNTGELFF. Written as DNA, the CDR3 is TGTGCCAGCAGCTTATCCCAGGGGGTGAGGTTTTCGAACACCGGGGAGCTGTTTTTT.

The chain recombines TRBV27 with TRBJ2-7; D is ambiguous. Germline CDR1 is MNHEY and CDR2 is SMNVEV (reference sequence). Trimming stripped 2 bases from V and 3 bases from J, with 8 bases between. The CDR3 runs 13 residues. CDR3 loop: CASSLNGYYEQYF. CDR3 nucleotides: TGTGCCAGCAGTTTAAACGGTTACTACGAGCAGTACTTC.

The chain couples TRBV5-1 to TRBJ1-4; tentative D call: TRBD1 (5 bases). The CDR3 consists of 14 residues. Between the trimmed V and J ends, which lost 1 base and 4 bases, there was a span of 8 bases. Germline loops: CDR1 SGHRS, CDR2 YFSETQ. CDR3 in amino acids: CASSLFGGNEKLFF. The CDR3 DNA sequence: TGCGCCAGCAGCTTGTTCGGGGGTAATGAAAAACTGTTTTTT.

The chain joins TRBV7-2 to TRBJ1-2, with TRBD1 matching 10 bases. In germline, CDR1 is SGHTA, CDR2 FQGNSA. Trimming at V came to 3 bases and at J to 8 bases, leaving 9 bases not matched to a gene. The CDR3 consists of 15 residues. In DNA, the CDR3 is TGTGCCAGCAGCTTCCGGGGCGGGACAGGGGACGGCTACACCTTC. Translating it yields CASSFRGGTGDGYTF.

This clone was recorded a few times. This sequence joins TRBV28 and TRBJ2-7; D is uncertain. The CDR3 length is 14 residues. Per germline, CDR1 MDHEN and CDR2 SYDVKM. V was cut by 4 bases and J by 0 bases, with 10 bases left in between. The CDR3 nucleotides read TGTGCCAGCAGTTGGGCCCGCAGCTCCTACGAGCAGTACTTC. Amino acids: CASSWARSSYEQYF.

The J gene is TRBJ1-5, the V gene TRBV6-1; 7 nucleotides agree with TRBD1. Trimming at V came to 3 bases and at J to 6 bases, leaving 11 bases not matched to a gene. Germline V gene data show CDR1 as MNHNS and CDR2 as SASEGT. The CDR3 is made up of 16 amino acids. The CDR3 is CASSEIDRAFGQPQHF. DNA of the CDR3: TGTGCCAGCAGTGAGATAGACAGGGCTTTCGGTCAGCCCCAGCATTTT.

The genes are TRBV10-3 and TRBJ2-7; weak D call: TRBD1 (6 bases). Per germline, CDR1 ENHRY and CDR2 SYGVKD. The V end was cut by 4 bases, the J end by 3 bases, with 16 bases between. The CDR3 length is 15 residues. Here the CDR3 reads CAISGSPGDYYEQYF. CDR3 DNA sequence: TGTGCCATCAGTGGATCCCCAGGGGATTACTACGAGCAGTACTTC.

The chain links TRBV4-3 to TRBJ1-6, with D possibly matching TRBD1 (6 bases). CDR3 length: 16 residues. Germline CDR1 reads LGHNA; CDR2 reads YSLEER. With 5 bases removed from V and 6 bases from J, the gap between germline ends came to 17 bases. The CDR3 bases are TGCGCCAGCAGCGAGGGGACAACGTCTTTTAATTCACCCCTCCACTTT. This sequence encodes CASSEGTTSFNSPLHF.

V is TRBV6-5 and J is TRBJ2-1; the match to TRBD2 covers 11 bases. The CDR3 is 13 residues long. With V trimmed by 5 bases and J by 10 bases, 4 bases remained unmatched. Germline values: CDR1 MNHEY, CDR2 SVGAGI. DNA for the CDR3: TGTGCCAGCAGTCAACTAGCGGGGGTGGAGCAGTTCTTC. It yields the protein CASSQLAGVEQFF.

This clone was observed once. This rearrangement joins TRBV19 to TRBJ2-7, with TRBD1 matching 8 bases. V shed 5 bases, J shed 4 bases, and the junction held 10 bases outside the gene matches. The CDR3 runs to 15 residues. The V gene's germline CDR1 is LNHDA and CDR2 SQIVND (reference sequence). CDR3 in amino acids: CASSPPGTGRYEQYF. As DNA, the CDR3 is TGTGCCAGTAGTCCCCCCGGGACAGGCCGATACGAGCAGTACTTC. Variable domain in full (rest from reference TRBV19 and TRBJ2-7): DGGITQSPKYLFRKEGQNVTLSCEQNLNHDAMYWYRQDPGQGLRLIYYSQIVNDFQKGDIAEGYSVSREKKESFPLTVTSAQKNPTAFYLCASSPPGTGRYEQYFGPGTRLTVT.

The V gene is TRBV14, the J gene TRBJ2-4, with 7 bases aligning to TRBD2. This CDR3 comprises 15 residues. V lost 4 bases, J lost 6 bases, and 9 bases stayed unmatched. Germline assignment: CDR1 SGHDN and CDR2 FVKESK. The CDR3 DNA sequence: TGTGCCAGCAGCCTTGCAGTCGGGGGGATAAACATTCAGTACTTC. Translation: CASSLAVGGINIQYF. The entire variable domain, with the rest obtained from reference TRBV14 and TRBJ2-4, is as follows: EAGVTQFPSHSVIEKGQTVTLRCDPISGHDNLYWYRRVMGKEIKFLLHFVKESKQDESGMPNNRFLAERTGGTYSTLKVQPAELEDSGVYFCASSLAVGGINIQYFGAGTRLSVL.

This clone was counted a few times. The genes are TRBV7-9 and TRBJ1-2, with D uncertain. CDR3 length: 13 residues. The V and J ends lost 5 bases and 8 bases respectively, with 15 bases between them. The V gene's germline CDR1 is SEHNR and CDR2 FQNEAQ (reference sequence). CDR3 sequence reads: CASSQVGIGGYTF. For the CDR3, the DNA is TGTGCCAGCAGCCAGGTCGGAATTGGAGGCTACACCTTC.

The chain employs TRBV4-3 and TRBJ2-3; D gene ambiguous. Trimming took off 0 bases at V and 4 bases at J, with 17 bases between the two ends. This CDR3 has 17 amino acids. Germline V gene data show CDR1 as LGHNA and CDR2 as YSLEER. The CDR3 DNA reads TGCGCCAGCAGCCAAGAACCCCACCCGGGTGGCGCAGATACGCAGTATTTT. Protein product: CASSQEPHPGGADTQYF.

V and J are TRBV7-2 and TRBJ1-5; 8 nucleotides line up with TRBD1. The CDR3 is 16 residues long. Trimming cost V 3 bases and J 0 bases; bases outside gene matches: 4. The germline CDR1 and CDR2 sequences are SGHTA and FQGNSA. The CDR3 nucleotides are TGTGCCAGCAGCTTTCTACAGGGGGGTAGCAATCAGCCCCAGCATTTT. Its protein is CASSFLQGGSNQPQHF.

The V gene is TRBV27, the J gene TRBJ1-5; weak D call: TRBD1 (6 bases). V lost 4 bases and J lost 2, with 18 bases in between. The CDR3 is made up of 17 amino acids. CDR1 is MNHEY, CDR2 SMNVEV, per germline (reference sequence). As DNA, the CDR3 is TGTGCCAGCAGTTCGGACAGTCTCGGCGTGGGCAATCAGCCCCAGCATTTT. Protein: CASSSDSLGVGNQPQHF.

The chain has TRBV27 and TRBJ2-2, with 10 bases fitting TRBD2. CDR3 length: 16 residues. Germline CDR1 is MNHEY and CDR2 is SMNVEV (reference sequence). V trimming: 6 bases; J trimming: 6 bases; junction bases outside the gene matches: 10. CDR3 nucleotides: TGTGCCAGCAGACCCCCAGCGGGAGGGTTCGCCGGGGAGCTGTTTTTT. Its translation: CASRPPAGGFAGELFF.